What follows are 27 T cell receptor beta chains derived from one specimen sequenced in a study of shared clonotypes between healthy human individuals (dated by TCRdb to between 2020 and 2021). CD8 naive samples were CD45RO-negative cells positively selected for CCR7, giving a CD45RA+CCR7+ population that excluded TemRA cells. Receptor libraries were prepared by the immunoSEQ multiplex PCR assay. TCRdb stores this immuneACCESS table with in-frame sequences only. Part of the clones is absent; in the studies checked, under half of the shortfall reflects unresolved V genes, and no reason is known for the rest. The sample table lists approximately 1.9 million clones, roughly 95% of them with a count of one. The ten most abundant clones make up more than 1.5% of the sample. The sequenced material came from naive CD8+ T cells from PBMCs. Read against the paper, the sample's cell subset or site label means: CD45RA+CCR7+. The receptors originated from a man between 18 and 29 years old in good health. Some clones in this sample may be carry-over from other donors' samples.

V usage is TRBV5-1 and J usage is TRBJ2-7; TRBD1 aligns across 8 bases. V lost 0 bases to trimming and J lost 5 bases; unmatched junction nucleotides: 7. CDR1 is SGHRS and CDR2 is YFSETQ in the germline V gene. The CDR3 extends over 15 amino acids. In DNA, the CDR3 is TGCGCCAGCAGCTTGGATCCCGGGACAGGTAACGAGCAGTACTTC. It yields the protein CASSLDPGTGNEQYF.

The chain links TRBV5-1 to TRBJ1-2; maybe TRBD1 (5 bases). CDR3 length: 14 amino acids. Germline V CDR1 and CDR2: SGHRS, YFSETQ. V gave up 0 bases and J gave up 4 bases, with 10 bases separating them. The CDR3 nucleotides read TGCGCCAGCAGCTTGGTCGCAGGGACCTATGGCTACACCTTC. The encoded protein is CASSLVAGTYGYTF.

The chain uses TRBV4-2 and TRBJ2-7; 10 nucleotides line up with TRBD2. Germline V gene sequence: CDR1 LGHNA, CDR2 YNFKEQ. This CDR3 is 17 amino acids long. After removal of 0 bases from V and 2 bases from J, the junction contained 7 bases not matched to a gene. The CDR3 nucleotides are TGTGCCAGCAGCCAAGAACCCCCTAGCGGGAGTGCCTACGAGCAGTACTTC. It yields the protein CASSQEPPSGSAYEQYF.

The CDR3 DNA follows: TGTGCCAGCAGCTGGGGGGGCCCCCCCCAAGAGACCCAGTACTTC. Its protein product is CASSWGGPPQETQYF. The rearrangement joins TRBV7-8 to TRBJ2-5, with D perhaps TRBD2 (7 bases). The V gene lost 4 bases and the J gene lost 1 base, with 13 bases spanning the gap. Germline V gene sequence: CDR1 SGHVS, CDR2 FQNEAQ. CDR3 length equals 15 residues.

The sample holds a few counts of this clone. The chain uses TRBV28 and TRBJ1-1; D not certain. Trimming stripped 4 bases from V and 5 bases from J, with 17 bases between. The CDR3 extends over 15 amino acids. Germline-derived CDR1 and CDR2 are MDHEN and SYDVKM. The CDR3 sequence: CASSSATRSTTEAFF. The CDR3 DNA reads as TGTGCCAGCAGTTCCGCGACAAGATCTACGACTGAAGCTTTCTTT.

V gene TRBV15 combines with J gene TRBJ1-1; a possible D gene is TRBD1 (6 bases). The length of the CDR3 is 14 residues. V lost 4 bases and J lost 1, with 10 bases in between. Germline CDR1 and CDR2: LNHNV and YYDKDF (reference sequence). CDR3 sequence (DNA): TGTGCCACCAGCATAGGGGGAGAGAACACTGAAGCTTTCTTT. It codes for CATSIGGENTEAFF.

In its sample, this clone was seen once. CDR3 DNA: TGTGCCAGCAGCAAAGGGGGACAGGGGCCCAAAAACATTCAGTACTTC. Protein sequence: CASSKGGQGPKNIQYF. The chain carries TRBV21-1 and TRBJ2-4; the table assigns TRBD1, which was not confirmed against the DNA. TRBV21-1 is assigned pseudogene status. CDR3 length: 16 residues.

A single count supports this clone. The chain uses TRBV7-9 and TRBJ2-2; no reliable D call. The CDR3 runs to 17 residues. The germline V and J ends were trimmed by 1 base and 3 bases, with 15 bases remaining between them. Germline V CDR1 and CDR2: SEHNR, FQNEAQ (reference sequence). The CDR3 DNA reads TGTGCCAGCAGCTTAGGCCTTCGCAATTTTGACACCGGGGAGCTGTTTTTT. Its translation: CASSLGLRNFDTGELFF.

This clone was counted once. Other nucleotide sequences from this sample produce the same CDR3. The chain employs TRBV9 and TRBJ2-5; no clear D. The V end was cut by 0 bases, the J end by 4 bases, with 7 bases between. Germline V gives CDR1 SGDLS, CDR2 YYNGEE. CDR3 length: 13 residues. This CDR3 is CASSVVSGETQYF. The CDR3 nucleotides read TGTGCCAGCAGCGTAGTGTCGGGAGAGACCCAGTACTTC.

The J gene is TRBJ2-2, the V gene TRBV4-2; D unresolved. Germline-derived CDR1 and CDR2 are LGHNA and YNFKEQ. The CDR3 extends over 16 amino acids. V was cut by 0 bases and J by 3 bases, with 11 bases left in between. The CDR3 DNA is TGTGCCAGCAGCCAAGATCCAGTTGCCTACACCGGGGAGCTGTTTTTT. Translating gives CASSQDPVAYTGELFF.

The rearrangement links TRBV29-1 to TRBJ1-1; D is perhaps TRBD1 (6 bases). CDR1 and CDR2 (germline): SQVTM, ANQGSEA. This CDR3 is 11 amino acids long. The V end lost 4 bases, the J end lost 10 bases, and 13 bases lay between the germline ends. CDR3 residues: CSVAGGGLAFF. The CDR3 DNA is TGCAGCGTTGCGGGGGGCGGTTTAGCTTTCTTT.

This clone has just a few counts. The chain is built from TRBV29-1 and TRBJ1-1; perhaps TRBD1 as D (5 bases). Deletions cut 0 bases from V and 4 bases from J, with 9 bases between. Per germline, CDR1 SQVTM and CDR2 ANQGSEA. The CDR3 contains 13 residues. The DNA for the CDR3 is TGCAGCGTTGAAGATCCGAGGGGCACTGAAGCTTTCTTT. It yields the protein CSVEDPRGTEAFF.

The chain combines TRBV7-6 with TRBJ1-3; D remains unclear. The CDR3 extends over 13 amino acids. The V gene lost 5 bases and the J gene lost 7 bases, with 12 bases spanning the gap. Germline assignment: CDR1 SGHVS and CDR2 FNYEAQ. CDR3 loop: CASSPRTGNTIYF. In DNA form, the CDR3 reads TGTGCCAGCAGCCCTCGGACGGGGAACACCATATATTTT.

The rearrangement uses TRBV7-9 and TRBJ2-5; TRBD1 might be the D (5 bases). The DNA matches TRBJ2-7 better at its end, which makes the J call doubtful. CDR3 length: 13 residues. Germline assignment: CDR1 SEHNR and CDR2 FQNEAQ (reference sequence). The CDR3 protein is CASSLGGRDEQYF. CDR3 in DNA: TGTGCCAGCAGCTTAGGTGGCAGGGACGAGCAGTACTTC.

The chain links TRBV6-5 to TRBJ2-3; TRBD1 matches at 7 bases. The CDR3 runs 15 residues. The V and J ends lost 4 bases and 6 bases, in that order; junction bases with no gene match: 10. Germline V CDR1 and CDR2: MNHEY, SVGAGI. The CDR3 bases are TGTGCCAGCAGTTCCACAGGGGCCATCCATGATACGCAGTATTTT. This gives the protein CASSSTGAIHDTQYF.

This clone has a single count. The V and J genes are TRBV5-1 and TRBJ1-5; 11 nucleotides line up with TRBD1. This CDR3 is built from 17 residues. Germline values: CDR1 SGHRS, CDR2 YFSETQ. Trimming at V came to 0 bases and at J to 4 bases, leaving 6 bases not matched to a gene. DNA for the CDR3: TGCGCCAGCAGCTTGGGGACAGGGGGCGTCGGGAATCAGCCCCAGCATTTT. It specifies CASSLGTGGVGNQPQHF.

The V and J genes are TRBV19 and TRBJ2-7; no clear D. Per the germline V gene, CDR1 is LNHDA and CDR2 is SQIVND (reference sequence). This CDR3 spans 17 amino acids. V was shortened by 5 bases and J by 6 bases, with 26 bases between the two germline ends. As DNA, the CDR3 is TGTGCCAGTAGTCCCTTCCCACGTTCCGGTTCTGTAGCCGAGCAGTACTTC. Its protein is CASSPFPRSGSVAEQYF. The full variable domain, in which reference TRBV19 and TRBJ2-7 provide the parts outside the CDR3, is DGGITQSPKYLFRKEGQNVTLSCEQNLNHDAMYWYRQDPGQGLRLIYYSQIVNDFQKGDIAEGYSVSREKKESFPLTVTSAQKNPTAFYLCASSPFPRSGSVAEQYFGPGTRLTVT.

This chain uses TRBV19 with TRBJ1-1, with TRBD1 matching 7 bases. With 5 bases clipped from V and 4 bases from J, the junction kept 1 base outside the gene matches. Germline V gene sequence: CDR1 LNHDA, CDR2 SQIVND (reference sequence). The CDR3 extends over 12 amino acids. The CDR3 DNA sequence: TGTGCCAGTAGTTGGACAGGCACTGAAGCTTTCTTT. Its translation: CASSWTGTEAFF. Filled out from reference TRBV19 and TRBJ1-1, the complete variable domain reads DGGITQSPKYLFRKEGQNVTLSCEQNLNHDAMYWYRQDPGQGLRLIYYSQIVNDFQKGDIAEGYSVSREKKESFPLTVTSAQKNPTAFYLCASSWTGTEAFFGQGTRLTVV.

This rearrangement joins TRBV7-3 to TRBJ2-1; 12 bases fit TRBD2. The germline V gene encodes CDR1 SGHTA and CDR2 FQGTGA. The junction had 10 bases not matched to a gene; V was cut back by 6 bases and J by 7 bases. The length of the CDR3 is 16 residues. The CDR3 region has the DNA TGTGCCAGCAGTCCTAGCGGGAGGGCCTTGATAAATGAGCAGTTCTTC. Its protein is CASSPSGRALINEQFF.

The chain is built from TRBV19 and TRBJ2-7, with D perhaps TRBD1 (6 bases). V gave up 10 bases and J gave up 3 bases, with 22 bases separating them. CDR1 is LNHDA, CDR2 SQIVND, per germline (reference sequence). The CDR3 sequence is 15 residues long. The CDR3 loop reads CATRLSGTLNYEQYF. CDR3 nucleotides: TGTGCCACCAGACTTTCCGGGACACTTAACTACGAGCAGTACTTC.

The rearrangement uses TRBV11-3 and TRBJ1-2; 7 positions agree with TRBD1. V lost 1 base, J lost 8 bases, and 13 bases stayed unmatched. This CDR3 has 16 residues. Germline CDR1 is SGHNT and CDR2 is YENEEA. CDR3 sequence reads: CASSLAAEGAGVGYTF. DNA for the CDR3: TGTGCCAGCAGCTTAGCGGCGGAGGGGGCCGGGGTCGGCTACACCTTC.

J is TRBJ2-1 and V is TRBV7-2, with D possibly TRBD2 on 6 matching bases. The germline V gene has CDR1 SGHTA and CDR2 FQGNSA. Deletions cut 2 bases from V and 5 bases from J, with 22 bases between. This CDR3 spans 18 amino acids. The CDR3 sequence: CASSLRSRRERTDNEQFF. As DNA, the CDR3 is TGTGCCAGCAGCTTACGGTCGAGGCGGGAAAGGACTGACAATGAGCAGTTCTTC.

The chain has TRBV10-3 and TRBJ2-1; the match to TRBD2 covers 11 bases. Per germline, CDR1 ENHRY and CDR2 SYGVKD. With 4 bases clipped from V and 2 bases from J, the junction kept 13 bases outside the gene matches. The CDR3 is 19 residues long. The DNA of the CDR3 is TGTGCCATCAGTGTACAGAAAAAAATTAGCGGGAGGGCCTACAATGAGCAGTTCTTC. Protein: CAISVQKKISGRAYNEQFF.

CDR3 nucleotide sequence: TGTGCCAGCAGCCAGAGACAAGGAGCAGATACGCAGTATTTT. Its translation: CASSQRQGADTQYF. The chain links TRBV5-6 to TRBJ2-3; D call uncertain. Per germline, CDR1 SGHDT and CDR2 YYEEEE. This CDR3 is built from 14 residues. Trimming left V 4 bases short and J 4 bases short, with 13 bases between. The full variable domain, in which reference TRBV5-6 and TRBJ2-3 provide the parts outside the CDR3, is DAGVTQSPTHLIKTRGQQVTLRCSPKSGHDTVSWYQQALGQGPQFIFQYYEEEERQRGNFPDRFSGHQFPNYSSELNVNALLLGDSALYLCASSQRQGADTQYFGPGTRLTVL.

The V call is TRBV7-3, the J call TRBJ2-3; 10 nucleotides match TRBD2. Trimming removed 4 bases from V and 6 bases from J; junction bases left unmatched: 16. The CDR3 covers 18 residues. CDR1 is SGHTA, CDR2 FQGTGA, per germline. DNA for the CDR3: TGTGCCAGCAGCTCGACGGCGGGGCTAGCGGGAGTCCCCGATACGCAGTATTTT. Its protein product is CASSSTAGLAGVPDTQYF.

The rearrangement joins TRBV7-9 to TRBJ2-5; D might be TRBD1 or TRBD2, each matching 7 bases. Trimming pared 4 bases from V and 5 bases from J, leaving 20 bases between. CDR1 is SEHNR and CDR2 is FQNEAQ in the germline V gene (reference sequence). This CDR3 region has 16 residues. The CDR3 region is CASSSGGALSSETQYF. The DNA of the CDR3 is TGTGCCAGCAGCTCAGGGGGGGCATTATCGTCCGAGACCCAGTACTTC.

Note on this clone: The same CDR3 is also encoded by other DNA sequences in this sample. V gene TRBV25-1 combines with J gene TRBJ2-1, with 8 bases fitting TRBD2. Per the germline V gene, CDR1 is MGHDK and CDR2 is SYGVNS. CDR3 size: 14 residues. V gave up 2 bases and J gave up 4 bases; unmatched junction bases: 1. CDR3 DNA sequence: TGTGCCAGCAGTGAAGGGACTAGTTACAATGAGCAGTTCTTC. Protein product: CASSEGTSYNEQFF. Filled out from reference TRBV25-1 and TRBJ2-1, the complete variable domain reads EADIYQTPRYLVIGTGKKITLECSQTMGHDKMYWYQQDPGMELHLIHYSYGVNSTEKGDLSSESTVSRIRTEHFPLTLESARPSHTSQYLCASSEGTSYNEQFFGPGTRLTVL.